The clone carrying this TCR beta chain was detected ten times or more. CDR3 size: 14 residues. V gave up 1 base and J gave up 0 bases, with 10 bases separating them. Germline-derived CDR1 and CDR2 are DFQATT and SNEGSKA (reference sequence). The sample is drawn from a study of T cells in Graves' hyperthyroidism and ophthalmopathy. TCR beta CDR3 regions were amplified from RNA transcripts. RT-PCR in the first round (using the HTBI primer set) targeted the TCR CDR3. TCRdb called the multiplex PCR reads again in MiXCR, with one record for every CDR3 protein. The table lists roughly 740,000 distinct CDR3 sequences, 16% of them singletons, with about 8.4% in the top ten. Patients having uncontrolled infection, another autoimmune disease, pregnancy or lactation were not included.

The source of this sequence is a man younger than 35 with Graves' hyperthyroidism. The chain is built from TRBV20-1 and TRBJ2-7; no clear D. The sequencing input was blood. CDR3 in amino acids: CSARGVARSYEQYF. In DNA, the CDR3 is TGCAGTGCTAGAGGGGTAGCCCGCTCCTACGAGCAGTACTTC.